This T cell receptor (beta chain) was sequenced in a study of cytomegalovirus exposure and HLA in healthy donors. Study findings and constraints: Using a false discovery rate of 0.05, a later analysis showed that 16,951 TCR beta sequences were associated with HLA alleles. The productive fraction for most TCR beta V segments was about 90% or about 30% in an earlier analysis.

13 Jbeta primers and 60 Vbeta primers were used for the PCR. The assay was immunoSEQ multiplex PCR, and TCRdb's table has in-frame clones only and misses some. The sample lists some 70,000 clones; 76% were seen once. Trimming took 0 bases from V and 4 from J, leaving 10 bases between them. The CDR3 is 15 amino acids. The germline CDR1 and CDR2 sequences are SGDLS and YYNGEE. In its sample, this clone was seen once. Antigen unknown. The sequence was obtained from a man aged 18 to 29 in good health and CMV-seronegative. Sequenced material: PBMCs. The chain employs TRBV9 and TRBJ2-2, with D uncertain. CDR3 loop: CASSVGGQATGELFF. The CDR3 DNA sequence: TGTGCCAGCAGCGTAGGTGGGCAGGCCACCGGGGAGCTGTTTTTT.